One and the same sample provided the 22 T cell receptor beta chains below, sequenced in a study of brain T cells in children with intractable seizures. Only in-frame clones appear in the TCRdb table, and some are missing; sequencing was by immunoSEQ multiplex PCR. Seen here are 60,000 to 85,000 clones, approximately 94% observed once, and the top ten hold roughly 1.4%. Sequencing was performed on peripheral blood, taken at surgery. The source is a boy under two years old with tuberous sclerosis and intractable seizures.

The count of this clone is one. The rearrangement uses TRBV7-3 and TRBJ1-2, with 7 bases aligning to TRBD1. This CDR3 has 15 amino acids. J was trimmed by 3 bases and V by 9 bases; bases with no gene match: 13. CDR1 and CDR2 from the germline V gene are SGHTA and FQGTGA. The CDR3 protein is CARVVGQKGHYGYTF. CDR3 in DNA: TGTGCCAGAGTAGTGGGACAGAAGGGGCACTATGGCTACACCTTC. Full variable domain (missing parts from reference TRBV7-3 and TRBJ1-2): GAGVSQTPSNKVTEKGKYVELRCDPISGHTALYWYRQSLGQGPEFLIYFQGTGAADDSGLPNDRFFAVRPEGSVSTLKIQRTERGDSAVYLCARVVGQKGHYGYTFGSGTRLTVV.

In DNA, the CDR3 is TGTGCCAGCAGCCAAGTGGTAGCCTACGAGCAGTACTTC. Translation: CASSQVVAYEQYF. V and J are TRBV14 and TRBJ2-7; D not resolved. The CDR3 covers 13 residues. Germline values: CDR1 SGHDN, CDR2 FVKESK. V lost 1 base and J lost 2, with 6 bases in between.

The genes are TRBV7-9 and TRBJ2-1; D is undetermined. There are 15 residues in the CDR3. CDR1 and CDR2 (germline): SEHNR, FQNEAQ (reference sequence). Between the trimmed V and J ends, which lost 1 base and 7 bases, there was a span of 14 bases. The CDR3 sequence is CASSLVYTPVNEQFF. For the CDR3, the DNA is TGTGCCAGCAGCTTAGTCTACACCCCTGTGAATGAGCAGTTCTTC. The whole variable domain, remainder taken from reference TRBV7-9 and TRBJ2-1, is DTGVSQNPRHKITKRGQNVTFRCDPISEHNRLYWYRQTLGQGPEFLTYFQNEAQLEKSRLLSDRFSAERPKGSFSTLEIQRTEQGDSAMYLCASSLVYTPVNEQFFGPGTRLTVL.

This clone has only one observation. V and J are TRBV7-9 and TRBJ1-2, with TRBD1 as a possible D gene (6 bases). The CDR3 totals 16 residues. V was shortened by 5 bases and J by 8 bases, with 24 bases between the two germline ends. Per the germline V gene, CDR1 is SEHNR and CDR2 is FQNEAQ (reference sequence). CDR3: CASSLGTLWGGAGYTF. Here the CDR3 DNA reads TGTGCCAGCAGCCTCGGGACACTTTGGGGAGGGGCCGGCTACACCTTC.

This chain links TRBV6-5 with TRBJ1-1, with a tentative D call TRBD1 (5 bases). The V gene lost 5 bases and the J gene lost 4 bases, with 17 bases spanning the gap. The germline V gene has CDR1 MNHEY and CDR2 SVGAGI. There are 15 residues in the CDR3. In nucleotides, the CDR3 is TGTGCCAGCAGTCTCGGACGGGGGTTGGGCACTGAAGCTTTCTTT. Amino acid sequence: CASSLGRGLGTEAFF.

This sequence joins TRBV9 and TRBJ1-6, with no clear D. This CDR3 contains 15 residues. V lost 0 bases and J lost 10, with 14 bases in between. CDR1 SGDLS and CDR2 YYNGEE come from the germline V gene. The DNA for the CDR3 is TGTGCCAGCAGCGTAGATACGGGGTTGGGGTCACCCCTCCACTTT. Residues: CASSVDTGLGSPLHF.

The chain employs TRBV7-9 and TRBJ2-1, with D unclear. Germline assignment: CDR1 SEHNR and CDR2 FQNEAQ (reference sequence). The CDR3 contains 15 residues. Trimming removed 0 bases from V and 1 base from J, with 7 bases in between. This CDR3 reads CASSLAGQSYNEQFF. The DNA of the CDR3 is TGTGCCAGCAGCTTAGCTGGGCAGTCCTACAATGAGCAGTTCTTC.

The genes are TRBV28 and TRBJ1-2; possibly TRBD1 for D (5 bases). The CDR3 runs to 16 residues. Looked up from germline, CDR1 is MDHEN and CDR2 is SYDVKM. Trimming removed 2 bases from V and 1 base from J, with 14 bases in between. CDR3 bases: TGTGCCAGCAGTTTAATGAGAATTAGGGGTAACTATGGCTACACCTTC. Translating gives CASSLMRIRGNYGYTF.

V and J are TRBV3-1 (or the pseudogene TRBV3-2) and TRBJ1-3, with D maybe TRBD1 (6 bases). From germline, CDR1 is LGHDT and CDR2 YNNKEL (reference sequence). V lost 1 base to trimming and J lost 6 bases, with 13 bases between them. The CDR3 sequence is 15 residues long. CDR3 in DNA: TGTGCCAGCAGCCAAGGCCACAGGGTGTTAAACACCATATATTTT. This translates into CASSQGHRVLNTIYF.

V gene TRBV7-3 combines with J gene TRBJ2-1, with D uncertain. The CDR3 length is 13 residues. CDR1 is SGHTA and CDR2 is FQGTGA in the germline V gene. V lost 2 bases and J 3 bases, leaving 5 bases between the germline ends. In nucleotides, the CDR3 is TGTGCCAGCAGCTTAGACGGCTACAATGAGCAGTTCTTC. Translating it yields CASSLDGYNEQFF.

CDR3 DNA: TGTGCCAGCAGCTTTGGCAGGGGTTTTGGCTACACCTTC. This codes for CASSFGRGFGYTF. This chain links TRBV5-6 with TRBJ1-2; possibly TRBD1 for D (6 bases). This CDR3 region has 13 residues. Germline V CDR1 and CDR2: SGHDT, YYEEEE. V was pared by 2 bases and J by 7 bases, with 12 bases between.

The V gene is TRBV24-1, the J gene TRBJ2-5; D gene ambiguous. This CDR3 contains 13 residues. Germline-derived CDR1 and CDR2 are KGHDR and SFDVKD. With 5 bases removed from V and 5 bases from J, the gap between germline ends came to 11 bases. In DNA, the CDR3 is TGTGCCACCAGTGTACCCCAGGAGGAGACCCAGTACTTC. It is translated as CATSVPQEETQYF.

This chain links TRBV2 with TRBJ2-2; 7 bases map to TRBD2. V lost 8 bases to trimming and J lost 5 bases; unmatched junction nucleotides: 8. CDR1 SNHLY and CDR2 FYNNEI come from the germline V gene. The length of the CDR3 is 14 residues. This CDR3 is CASRGRGRTGELFF. CDR3 DNA: TGTGCCAGCCGCGGGCGGGGGAGAACCGGGGAGCTGTTTTTT.

The chain joins TRBV5-6 to TRBJ1-1; possibly TRBD1 for D (6 bases). The length of the CDR3 is 18 residues. Per germline, CDR1 SGHDT and CDR2 YYEEEE. The V and J ends lost 0 bases and 3 bases respectively, with 21 bases between them. CDR3 in DNA: TGTGCCAGCAGCTTGGCTAGAGGCGCAGGGGTGAGGTACACTGAAGCTTTCTTT. Translation: CASSLARGAGVRYTEAFF.

The V call is TRBV27, the J call TRBJ2-1; D may be TRBD1 (7 bases). The CDR3 is 16 residues long. Germline loops: CDR1 MNHEY, CDR2 SMNVEV (reference sequence). The V end was cut by 3 bases, the J end by 4 bases, with 16 bases between. CDR3 in amino acids: CASSFGGGGTYNEQFF. The CDR3 region has the DNA TGTGCCAGCAGTTTCGGTGGAGGGGGCACATACAATGAGCAGTTCTTC.

CDR3 in DNA: TGTGCCAGCAGTTACTCGACTAGCTCGAACACCGGGGAGCTGTTTTTT. Translation: CASSYSTSSNTGELFF. The chain couples TRBV6-5 to TRBJ2-2, with 7 bases identical to TRBD2. CDR1 is MNHEY, CDR2 SVGAGI, per germline. The CDR3 spans 16 residues. J gave up 0 bases and V 0 bases, and 1 base lay outside the gene matches.

The genes are TRBV7-9 and TRBJ2-5; 10 nucleotides agree with TRBD2. This CDR3 is built from 16 residues. The germline V gene encodes CDR1 SEHNR and CDR2 FQNEAQ (reference sequence). V trimming: 5 bases; J trimming: 5 bases; junction bases outside the gene matches: 11. This CDR3 reads CASSHNLAGDRETQYF. The CDR3 DNA reads TGTGCCAGCAGCCATAATCTAGCGGGAGATCGGGAGACCCAGTACTTC.

V gene TRBV14 combines with J gene TRBJ1-1; no definite D call. The CDR3 extends over 13 amino acids. The germline V gene encodes CDR1 SGHDN and CDR2 FVKESK. V gave up 4 bases and J gave up 3 bases, with 9 bases separating them. The CDR3 DNA reads as TGTGCCAGCAGCCCCCGGAGGCACACTGAAGCTTTCTTT. As protein: CASSPRRHTEAFF.

This clone has only one observation. V and J are TRBV3-1 (or the pseudogene TRBV3-2) and TRBJ2-3; TRBD2 matches 8 bases. V lost 1 base, J lost 0 bases, and 0 bases stayed unmatched. This CDR3 region has 15 residues. Germline V gene lookup returns CDR1 LGHDT and CDR2 YNNKEL (reference sequence). The CDR3 sequence is CASSQAGGSTDTQYF. The CDR3 DNA reads as TGTGCCAGCAGCCAAGCGGGGGGGAGCACAGATACGCAGTATTTT.

The CDR3 sequence is CASSTERGWYNEQFF. DNA for the CDR3: TGTGCCAGCAGCACGGAGAGGGGGTGGTACAATGAGCAGTTCTTC. This chain links TRBV5-5 with TRBJ2-1; possibly TRBD1 for D (6 bases). Germline CDR1 and CDR2: SGHKS and YYEKEE (reference sequence). V was cut by 4 bases and J by 4 bases, with 15 bases left in between. The CDR3 has 15 amino acids.

J is TRBJ1-2 and V is TRBV11-2; D is undetermined. Germline lookup yields CDR1 SGHAT and CDR2 FQNNGV. There are 15 residues in the CDR3. V lost 1 base and J 0 bases, leaving 9 bases between the germline ends. As DNA, the CDR3 is TGTGCCAGCAGCTTAGGGACCGGTTCTAACTATGGCTACACCTTC. Translating gives CASSLGTGSNYGYTF.

The V and J genes are TRBV5-6 and TRBJ1-4; perhaps TRBD1 as D (5 bases). Germline assignment: CDR1 SGHDT and CDR2 YYEEEE. The CDR3 loop spans 14 amino acids. Trimming took 2 bases from V and 8 from J, leaving 13 bases between them. CDR3 sequence (DNA): TGTGCCAGCAGCTTAGGGACTGAACCCGAAAAACTGTTTTTT. Its translation: CASSLGTEPEKLFF.